The 2 T cell receptor beta chains presented below share a single source sample, sequenced in a study of kidney transplant recipient with SARS-CoV-2 infection. TCRdb fed the reads into MiXCR, producing one record per CDR3 protein. This table has fewer than 250,000 distinct CDR3 sequences, 29% appearing once. The material sequenced was a blood sample, taken at baseline and on approximately day 120 from a kidney transplant recipient. The receptors stem from a male patient between 25 and 39 years old who had COVID-19 and was a kidney transplant recipient. Some T cells may have originated in the graft donor.

Note on this clonotype: A single base separates this from a much larger clone, so it may be a read error. This chain joins TRBV2 and TRBJ1-2, with D possibly being TRBD1 (5 bases). Germline values: CDR1 SNHLY, CDR2 FYNNEI. Trimming took 4 bases from V and 7 from J, leaving 10 bases between them. The CDR3 covers 12 residues. The CDR3, as DNA: TGTGCCAGCAGTGCCCTCAGGGTTGGCTACACCTTC. Translated: CASSALRVGYTF.

This clonotype was seen at least ten times. This chain joins TRBV23-1 and TRBJ1-2; no clear D gene. Being an ORF, TRBV23-1 has a function that is uncertain. The CDR3 is 17 residues long. Trimming removed 5 bases at V and 4 bases at J, with 23 bases between. The CDR3 loop is CASSLTELRRKTYGYTF. CDR3 coding DNA: TGCGCCAGCAGTTTAACCGAGCTACGCAGAAAGACCTATGGCTACACCTTC.